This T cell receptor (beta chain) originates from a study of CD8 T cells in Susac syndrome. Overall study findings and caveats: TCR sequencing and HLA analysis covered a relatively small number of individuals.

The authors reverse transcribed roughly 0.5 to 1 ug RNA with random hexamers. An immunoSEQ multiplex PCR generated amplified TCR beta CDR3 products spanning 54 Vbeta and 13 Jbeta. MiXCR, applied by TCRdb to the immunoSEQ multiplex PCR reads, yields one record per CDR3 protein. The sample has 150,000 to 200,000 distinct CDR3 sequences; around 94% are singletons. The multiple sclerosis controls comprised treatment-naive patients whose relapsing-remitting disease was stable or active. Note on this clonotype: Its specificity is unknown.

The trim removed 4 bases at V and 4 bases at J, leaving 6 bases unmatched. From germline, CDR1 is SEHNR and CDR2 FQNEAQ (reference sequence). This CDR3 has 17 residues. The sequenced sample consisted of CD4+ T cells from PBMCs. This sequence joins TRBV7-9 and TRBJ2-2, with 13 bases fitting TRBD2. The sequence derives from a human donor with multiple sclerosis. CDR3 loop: CASSSQGLAGITGELFF. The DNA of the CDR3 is TGTGCCAGCAGCTCGCAGGGACTAGCGGGAATCACCGGGGAGCTGTTTTTT.